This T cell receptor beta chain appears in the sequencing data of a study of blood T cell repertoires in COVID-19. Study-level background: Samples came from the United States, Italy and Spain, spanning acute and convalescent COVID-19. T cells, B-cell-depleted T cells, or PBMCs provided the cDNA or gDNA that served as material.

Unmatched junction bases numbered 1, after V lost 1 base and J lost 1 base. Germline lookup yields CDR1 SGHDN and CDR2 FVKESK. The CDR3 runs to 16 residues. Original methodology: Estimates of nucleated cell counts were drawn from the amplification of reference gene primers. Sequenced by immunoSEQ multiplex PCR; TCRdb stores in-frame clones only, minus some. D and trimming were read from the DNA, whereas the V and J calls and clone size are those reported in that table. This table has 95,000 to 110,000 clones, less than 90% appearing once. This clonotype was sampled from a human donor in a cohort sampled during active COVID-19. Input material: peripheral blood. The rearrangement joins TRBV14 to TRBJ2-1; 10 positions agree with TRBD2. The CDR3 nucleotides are TGTGCCAGCAGCCAAGGAGCGGGAGGGTCCTACAATGAGCAGTTCTTC. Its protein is CASSQGAGGSYNEQFF. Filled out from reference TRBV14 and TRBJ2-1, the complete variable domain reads EAGVTQFPSHSVIEKGQTVTLRCDPISGHDNLYWYRRVMGKEIKFLLHFVKESKQDESGMPNNRFLAERTGGTYSTLKVQPAELEDSGVYFCASSQGAGGSYNEQFFGPGTRLTVL.